This TCR beta chain was captured in a study of CD8 T cells in ankylosing spondylitis. Study observations and caveats: Prior work had noted some motif variants in reactive arthritis blood and synovial fluid. Among TCR beta sequences, a motif of under 10 highly homologous variants appeared characteristic of ankylosing spondylitis blood.

To note about this clonotype: Its specificity is unknown.

A quantitative 5'-RACE method, one with molecular barcodes, was used to make TCR beta libraries. One entry per CDR3 protein, called by TCRdb with MiXCR from the 5' RACE reads. The data show approximately 140,000 distinct CDR3 sequences, with about 15% seen just once and 25% to 40% held by the top ten. Germline values: CDR1 LNHDA, CDR2 SQIVND (reference sequence). The CDR3 has 14 residues. V shed 3 bases and J shed 4 bases, with 12 bases lying between them. Sequenced material: blood, either unsorted or a sorted T cell fraction (not recorded which). The chain uses TRBV19 and TRBJ1-2; D is unresolved. This TCR came from a male donor with ankylosing spondylitis. The CDR3 here is CASSMSGSVYGYTF. DNA for the CDR3: TGTGCCAGTAGTATGAGCGGGAGCGTCTATGGCTACACCTTC.